Given below is one TCR beta chain in context. Its target is unknown. The data belong to a study of cytomegalovirus exposure and HLA in healthy donors. Whole-study findings and limits: Associated with HLA alleles at 0.05 false discovery rate in a later analysis were about 17,000 TCR beta sequences.

Vbeta (60) and Jbeta (13) primers were used in the PCR. Assay: immunoSEQ multiplex PCR; the TCRdb copy retains only in-frame clones and omits some. The data contain more than 110,000 clones, 75% to 80% of them singletons. In germline, CDR1 is SGHAT, CDR2 FQDESV (reference sequence). V was pared by 5 bases and J by 7 bases, with 7 bases between. The CDR3 is 11 amino acids. What was sequenced was PBMCs. The V gene is TRBV11-1, the J gene TRBJ2-3; no reliable D call. This sequence originates from a woman aged 45-59 years in good health and CMV-seronegative. The CDR3 region is CASSEQNTQYF. As DNA, the CDR3 is TGTGCCAGCAGCGAGCAAAATACGCAGTATTTT.